The 22 T cell receptor beta chains reported below all come from one sample, sequenced in a study of Tregs in tolerant kidney transplant recipients. TCRdb keeps only in-frame clones here, not all; method: immunoSEQ multiplex PCR. Its table records around 33,000 clones. Recipients received nonmyeloablative bone marrow transplants from related graft donors, with transient mixed chimerism. The sequencing here drew on CD4+ T cells from blood (PBMCs), taken 24 months after the transplant. These receptors all come from a human patient who received a combined kidney and bone marrow transplant. Some T cells could come from the graft donor.

The covered CDR3 bases are TGTGCCAGCTCACCGCTTCCTATAGCGGGAGGGGCCAGGGATACG. This gives the protein CASSPLPIAGGARDT. The complete CDR3 protein is CASSPLPIAGGARDTQYF. V is TRBV18 and J is TRBJ2-3, with 11 bases lining up with TRBD2. The CDR3 end falls 3 residues outside the read, so it is completed with the germline J gene. Germline loops: CDR1 KGHSH, CDR2 LQKENI. The CDR3 extends over 18 amino acids. With 3 bases clipped from V and 6 bases from J, the junction kept 14 bases outside the gene matches.

With regard to this clone: The read falls 3 residues short of the CDR3 end, and the missing part is taken from the germline J gene. The chain uses TRBV20-1 and TRBJ2-3; 12 positions agree with TRBD2. Germline V lookup: CDR1 DFQATT, CDR2 SNEGSKA (reference sequence). The CDR3 extends over 14 amino acids. Unmatched junction bases numbered 4, after V lost 5 bases and J lost 4 bases. The CDR3 loop reads CSARTSGNSDTQYF. The sequenced CDR3 bases are TGCAGTGCTCGGACTAGCGGGAACTCAGATACG.

Regarding this clone: The read ends 3 residues before the CDR3 terminus; that terminus is restored from the germline J gene. V and J are TRBV7-9 and TRBJ1-5; D unresolved. The CDR3 extends over 14 amino acids. The germline gives CDR1 SEHNR, CDR2 FQNEAQ (reference sequence). Trimming removed 6 bases from V and 3 bases from J, with 12 bases in between. The CDR3 DNA, read in part, is TGTGCCAGCAGTCATGACTCGATCAATCAGCCC. Its translation is CASSHDSINQP. In full, the CDR3 reads CASSHDSINQPQHF.

Note on this clone: The read ends 3 residues before the CDR3 terminus; that terminus is restored from the germline J gene. This chain uses TRBV5-1 with TRBJ1-1, with 7 bases that match TRBD1. CDR1 and CDR2 from the germline V gene are SGHRS and YFSETQ. The CDR3 extends over 14 amino acids. Unmatched junction bases numbered 6, after V lost 3 bases and J lost 4 bases. The CDR3: CASSWGRTGTEAFF. The sequenced CDR3 bases are TGCGCCAGCAGCTGGGGTAGGACAGGCACTGAA. The complete variable domain, with remaining parts taken from reference TRBV5-1 and TRBJ1-1, reads KAGVTQTPRYLIKTRGQQVTLSCSPISGHRSVSWYQQTPGQGLQFLFEYFSETQRNKGNFPGRFSGRQFSNSRSEMNVSTLELGDSALYLCASSWGRTGTEAFFGQGTRLTVV.

Regarding this clone: Read sequence stops 3 residues before the CDR3 end, and the germline J gene provides the missing end. The chain carries TRBV5-1 and TRBJ2-4, with D perhaps matching TRBD2 (6 bases). Germline V gene data show CDR1 as SGHRS and CDR2 as YFSETQ. The CDR3 has 15 residues. The V end lost 1 base, the J end lost 7 bases, and 15 bases lay between the germline ends. CDR3 DNA, as far as it was read: TGCGCCAGCAGCTTGCCTGACTCCGCGGGGAACATT. Protein sequence: CASSLPDSAGNI. The complete CDR3 protein is CASSLPDSAGNIQYF.

In regard to this clone: The read falls 3 residues short of the CDR3 end, and the missing part is taken from the germline J gene. The J gene is TRBJ2-5, the V gene TRBV5-4, with TRBD1 matching over 9 bases. This CDR3 has 15 residues. V was pared by 0 bases and J by 5 bases, with 5 bases of the junction left unmatched. Germline V gene lookup returns CDR1 SGHNT and CDR2 YYREEE (reference sequence). The part of the CDR3 DNA that was read is TGTGCCAGCAGCTTGGGTTTGGACAGGGGCGAGACC. Its protein product is CASSLGLDRGET. The full CDR3 protein reads CASSLGLDRGETQYF.

Comment on this clone: The sequenced fragment ends 3 residues before the CDR3 boundary, so the rest is inferred from the germline J gene. The same CDR3 arises from other DNA sequences in this sample as well. The rearrangement links TRBV19 to TRBJ2-2, with D perhaps matching TRBD1 (6 bases). V was clipped by 4 bases and J by 4 bases, with 16 bases between them. Germline CDR1 and CDR2: LNHDA and SQIVND (reference sequence). The CDR3 is made up of 16 amino acids. CDR3 amino acids: CASSTPTGGPTGELFF. CDR3 DNA (partial): TGTGCCAGTAGTACCCCGACAGGAGGCCCCACCGGGGAG. Together with reference TRBV19 and TRBJ2-2, the CDR3 gives the full variable domain: DGGITQSPKYLFRKEGQNVTLSCEQNLNHDAMYWYRQDPGQGLRLIYYSQIVNDFQKGDIAEGYSVSREKKESFPLTVTSAQKNPTAFYLCASSTPTGGPTGELFFGEGSRLTVL.

On this clone itself: The read terminates 3 residues ahead of where the CDR3 ends, so the germline J gene completes it. The rearrangement uses TRBV19 and TRBJ1-1; D gene ambiguous. Germline values: CDR1 LNHDA, CDR2 SQIVND (reference sequence). Trimming removed 6 bases at V and 3 bases at J, with 20 bases between. The CDR3 has 16 amino acids. CDR3 bases read: TGTGCCAGTAGCAAAAGCGATATCACAGCGGACACTGAA. It encodes CASSKSDITADTE. In full, the CDR3 is CASSKSDITADTEAFF.

For this clone: The sequenced fragment ends 3 residues before the CDR3 boundary, so the rest is inferred from the germline J gene. The rearrangement joins TRBV28 to TRBJ1-3; a possible D gene is TRBD1 (5 bases). Germline V CDR1 and CDR2: MDHEN, SYDVKM. Trimming removed 4 bases from V and 7 bases from J, with 17 bases in between. This CDR3 comprises 15 residues. CDR3 protein: CASSSGTDIWNTIYF. CDR3 DNA (partial): TGTGCCAGCAGTTCGGGGACTGATATTTGGAACACC.

On this clone itself: The read finishes 3 residues shy of the CDR3 end, and the germline J gene is used to complete it. The chain employs TRBV6-2 or TRBV6-3 and TRBJ2-1; the D is unclear. The CDR3 runs to 17 residues. Germline CDR1 MNHEY, CDR2 SVGEGT. Deletions cut 2 bases from V and 2 bases from J, with 16 bases between. CDR3 bases read: TGTGCCAGCAGTTACCACATAGCCAGCGCGGCCTACAATGAG. It specifies CASSYHIASAAYNE. The full CDR3 is CASSYHIASAAYNEQFF.

About this clone itself: From the germline J gene comes the end of the CDR3, since the read stops 3 residues before it. V usage is TRBV20-1 and J usage is TRBJ2-1; 13 bases are a match to TRBD2. This CDR3 region has 16 residues. Per the germline V gene, CDR1 is DFQATT and CDR2 is SNEGSKA (reference sequence). V shed 1 base, J shed 0 bases, and the junction held 0 bases outside the gene matches. The CDR3: CSARGTSGSSYNEQFF. CDR3 DNA, as far as it was read: TGCAGTGCTAGAGGGACTAGCGGGAGCTCCTACAATGAG.

CDR3 DNA, as far as it was read: TGTGCCAGCAGCTTTGATAGCGGGTCGTACAATGAG. As protein: CASSFDSGSYNE. The complete CDR3 reads CASSFDSGSYNEQFF. The chain couples TRBV11-2 to TRBJ2-1; the match to TRBD2 covers 7 bases. The sequence runs out 3 residues before the end of the CDR3; the remainder is reconstructed from the germline J gene. Germline trimming cut 3 bases from V and 4 bases from J; bases unmatched to any gene: 6. Germline V gene lookup returns CDR1 SGHAT and CDR2 FQNNGV. The CDR3 consists of 15 residues.

Note on this clone: The read ends 3 residues shy of where the CDR3 ends; the end is completed using the germline J gene. The chain has TRBV7-9 and TRBJ1-5; 7 nucleotides agree with TRBD1. The germline V gene has CDR1 SEHNR and CDR2 FQNEAQ (reference sequence). J was trimmed by 6 bases and V by 5 bases; bases with no gene match: 7. The CDR3 has 14 residues. CDR3 loop: CASSGSTGPQPQHF. The DNA read from the CDR3 is TGTGCCAGCAGCGGATCGACAGGGCCTCAGCCC.

Regarding this clone: The CDR3 extends 3 residues past the end of the read, so its final part is completed from the germline J gene. The chain employs TRBV5-1 and TRBJ2-2; weak D call: TRBD2 (6 bases). This CDR3 contains 15 residues. Per germline, CDR1 SGHRS and CDR2 YFSETQ. V was clipped by 0 bases and J by 1 base, with 7 bases between them. CDR3 amino acids: CASSLVAENTGELFF. CDR3 DNA (partial): TGCGCCAGCAGCTTGGTAGCGGAGAACACCGGGGAG.

As regards this clone: The sequence runs out 3 residues before the end of the CDR3; the remainder is reconstructed from the germline J gene. The chain couples TRBV6-2 or TRBV6-3 to TRBJ2-1, with 7 nucleotides matching TRBD2. The CDR3 runs 14 residues. In germline, CDR1 is MNHEY, CDR2 SVGEGT. The J segment lost 4 bases and the V segment lost 5 bases, leaving 5 bases of the junction unmatched. The CDR3 protein is CASSRDYTYNEQFF. CDR3 bases read: TGTGCCAGCAGTAGGGACTACACATACAATGAG.

Turning to this clone: The junction differs from germline at one of its ends, possibly a read error. The CDR3 end lies 3 residues beyond the end of the read and is filled in from the germline J gene. The V and J genes are TRBV4-2 and TRBJ1-2, with a weak D call TRBD1 (5 bases). Germline V CDR1 and CDR2: LGHNA, YNFKEQ. CDR3 size: 15 residues. The CDR3 sequence is CASSQAPQGNYGYTF. Incomplete CDR3 DNA: TGCGCCAGCAGCCAAGCTCCCCAGGGAAACTATGGC.

A note on this clone: The read ends 3 residues shy of where the CDR3 ends; the end is completed using the germline J gene. The rearrangement joins TRBV7-2 to TRBJ2-7; 10 bases are shared with TRBD1. V was clipped by 6 bases and J by 1 base; unmatched bases: 3. Germline V gene data show CDR1 as SGHTA and CDR2 as FQGNSA. The CDR3 has 14 amino acids. CDR3 sequence reads: CASSWDRGSYEQYF. CDR3 DNA, as far as it was read: TGTGCCAGCAGTTGGGACAGGGGATCCTACGAG. Supplemented by reference TRBV7-2 and TRBJ2-7, the full variable domain reads GAGVSQSPSNKVTEKGKDVELRCDPISGHTALYWYRQSLGQGLEFLIYFQGNSAPDKSGLPSDRFSAERTGGSVSTLTIQRTQQEDSAVYLCASSWDRGSYEQYFGPGTRLTVT.

Points on this clone: The missing CDR3 end, 3 residues past where the read stops, is filled in from the germline J gene. The chain recombines TRBV28 with TRBJ2-1; 11 bases map to TRBD1. The CDR3 is made up of 17 amino acids. With V trimmed by 8 bases and J by 4 bases, 13 bases remained unmatched. Germline V gives CDR1 MDHEN, CDR2 SYDVKM. Incomplete CDR3 DNA: TGTGCCAGCGCCAGGGGGGCCGGGACAGGGGGATACAATGAG. Protein product: CASARGAGTGGYNE. The whole CDR3 sequence reads CASARGAGTGGYNEQFF.

As regards this clone: The CDR3 goes on 3 residues after the read ends, and that part is filled in from the germline J gene. The gene calls are TRBV5-1 and TRBJ2-7; 10 nucleotides line up with TRBD2. With V trimmed by 0 bases and J by 1 base, 10 bases remained unmatched. The CDR3 extends over 18 amino acids. Germline V lookup: CDR1 SGHRS, CDR2 YFSETQ. CDR3 in amino acids: CASSLGFSGRLPSYEQYF. The part of the CDR3 DNA that was read is TGCGCCAGCAGCTTGGGGTTTAGCGGGAGGCTACCTTCCTACGAG. The whole variable domain, remainder taken from reference TRBV5-1 and TRBJ2-7, is KAGVTQTPRYLIKTRGQQVTLSCSPISGHRSVSWYQQTPGQGLQFLFEYFSETQRNKGNFPGRFSGRQFSNSRSEMNVSTLELGDSALYLCASSLGFSGRLPSYEQYFGPGTRLTVT.

About this clone: The read ends 3 residues shy of where the CDR3 ends; the end is completed using the germline J gene. The rearrangement uses TRBV7-9 and TRBJ1-1, with 8 bases fitting TRBD1. The germline V gene encodes CDR1 SEHNR and CDR2 FQNEAQ (reference sequence). The CDR3 covers 15 residues. V trimming: 5 bases; J trimming: 1 base; junction bases outside the gene matches: 6. CDR3 bases read: TGTGCCAGCAGCCAAGACAGGGGATCGAACACTGAA. Amino acids: CASSQDRGSNTE. The full CDR3 is CASSQDRGSNTEAFF.

On this clone itself: The read finishes 3 residues shy of the CDR3 end, and the germline J gene is used to complete it. The chain has TRBV29-1 and TRBJ2-3; TRBD1 aligns across 7 bases. Germline V CDR1 and CDR2: SQVTM, ANQGSEA. V was clipped by 3 bases and J by 3 bases; unmatched bases: 3. This CDR3 is 13 amino acids long. The CDR3 sequence is CSVDFRGTDTQYF. The sequenced part of the CDR3 DNA is TGCAGCGTTGATTTCAGGGGGACAGATACG.

As to this clone: The CDR3 end falls 3 residues outside the read, so it is completed with the germline J gene. This chain joins TRBV19 and TRBJ2-1, with 10 bases fitting TRBD2. With V trimmed by 3 bases and J by 3 bases, 8 bases remained unmatched. Per the germline V gene, CDR1 is LNHDA and CDR2 is SQIVND (reference sequence). This CDR3 contains 17 residues. CDR3 region: CASSMGLAGVHYNEQFF. Incomplete CDR3 DNA: TGTGCCAGTAGTATGGGGCTAGCGGGGGTTCACTACAATGAG.